This note documents a single T cell receptor (beta chain) sequence. As processed by the authors: Nucleated cell counts were estimated from reference gene primer amplification. Assay: immunoSEQ multiplex PCR; the TCRdb copy retains only in-frame clones and omits some. The V and J calls and the clone size are those of that table, but D and trimming were determined from the DNA. The repertoire holds about 120,000 clones, 90% seen once, with 1.8% in the top ten. The data originate from a study of blood T cell repertoires in COVID-19. Study overall: Acute and convalescent COVID-19 samples came from the United States, Italy and Spain.

The sample comprised peripheral blood. The TCR was taken from a human donor with active COVID-19. The donor label of this sample is uncertain.

The CDR3 protein is CASSQASGQGLAANEKLFF. CDR3 DNA sequence: TGCGCCAGCAGCCAAGCATCGGGACAGGGTTTGGCGGCTAATGAAAAACTGTTTTTT. The gene calls are TRBV4-1 and TRBJ1-4; TRBD1 aligns across 9 bases. V lost 1 base, J lost 3 bases, and 12 bases stayed unmatched. CDR3 length equals 19 residues. Germline CDR1 reads MGHRA; CDR2 reads YSYEKL.